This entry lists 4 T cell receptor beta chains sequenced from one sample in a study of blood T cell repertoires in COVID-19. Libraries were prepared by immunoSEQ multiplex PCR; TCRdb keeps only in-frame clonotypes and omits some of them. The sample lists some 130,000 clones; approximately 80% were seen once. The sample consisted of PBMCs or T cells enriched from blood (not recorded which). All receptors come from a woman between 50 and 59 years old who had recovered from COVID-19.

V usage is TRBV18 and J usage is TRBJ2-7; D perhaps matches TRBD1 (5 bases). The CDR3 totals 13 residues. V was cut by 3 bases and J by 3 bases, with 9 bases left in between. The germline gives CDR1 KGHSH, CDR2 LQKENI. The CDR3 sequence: CASSPGQDYEQYV. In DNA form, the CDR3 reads TGTGCCAGCTCACCGGGGCAAGACTACGAGCAGTACGTC.

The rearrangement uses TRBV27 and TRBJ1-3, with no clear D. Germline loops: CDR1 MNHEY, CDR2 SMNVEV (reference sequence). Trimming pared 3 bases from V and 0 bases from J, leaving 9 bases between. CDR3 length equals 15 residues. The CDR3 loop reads CASSFSGNSGNTIYF. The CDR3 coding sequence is TGTGCCAGCAGTTTTTCCGGGAACTCTGGAAACACCATATATTTT.

The DNA of the CDR3 is TGTGCCAGTAGTATTACAGGGGGCTACGACTATGGCTACACCTTC. It specifies CASSITGGYDYGYTF. The chain carries TRBV19 and TRBJ1-2; 9 bases align to TRBD1. CDR1 and CDR2 from the germline V gene are LNHDA and SQIVND (reference sequence). The J segment lost 3 bases and the V segment lost 3 bases, leaving 5 bases of the junction unmatched. The CDR3 contains 15 residues. The full variable domain, completed using reference TRBV19 and TRBJ1-2, is DGGITQSPKYLFRKEGQNVTLSCEQNLNHDAMYWYRQDPGQGLRLIYYSQIVNDFQKGDIAEGYSVSREKKESFPLTVTSAQKNPTAFYLCASSITGGYDYGYTFGSGTRLTVV.

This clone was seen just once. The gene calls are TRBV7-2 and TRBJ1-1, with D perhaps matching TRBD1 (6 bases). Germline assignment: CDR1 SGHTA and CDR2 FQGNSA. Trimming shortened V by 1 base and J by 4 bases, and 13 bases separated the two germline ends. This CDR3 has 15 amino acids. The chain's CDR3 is CASSLEISGATEAFF. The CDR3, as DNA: TGTGCCAGCAGCTTAGAAATTTCAGGGGCCACTGAAGCTTTCTTT. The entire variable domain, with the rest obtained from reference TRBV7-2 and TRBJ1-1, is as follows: GAGVSQSPSNKVTEKGKDVELRCDPISGHTALYWYRQSLGQGLEFLIYFQGNSAPDKSGLPSDRFSAERTGGSVSTLTIQRTQQEDSAVYLCASSLEISGATEAFFGQGTRLTVV.